These 9 T cell receptor beta chains were all obtained from the same sample, sequenced in a study of shared clonotypes between healthy human individuals. CD45RO-negative, CCR7-positively selected cells formed the naive CD8 fraction, excluding terminally differentiated effector memory CD45RA+ cells. The repertoire was sequenced with immunoSEQ multiplex PCR; TCRdb's copy has only in-frame clones and lacks some. The data hold over 2,000,000 clones, with around 93% observed a single time. Specimen: naive CD8+ T cells from PBMCs. The receptor source for this set is a man younger than 35 in good health. Some clones in this sample may be carry-over from other donors' samples.

The chain employs TRBV28 and TRBJ1-1; D is uncertain. Germline loops: CDR1 MDHEN, CDR2 SYDVKM. V was shortened by 6 bases and J by 0 bases, with 8 bases between the two germline ends. The CDR3 is 13 amino acids. The CDR3 coding sequence is TGTGCCAGCAGCAGACGGATGAACACTGAAGCTTTCTTT. It specifies CASSRRMNTEAFF.

The sample holds a few counts of this clone. The rearrangement uses TRBV10-3 and TRBJ1-2, with 7 bases that match TRBD1. Germline CDR1 is ENHRY and CDR2 is SYGVKD. The CDR3 extends over 11 amino acids. The V and J ends lost 7 bases and 4 bases, in that order; junction bases with no gene match: 0. DNA for the CDR3: TGTGCCATCACAGGGGGCTATGGCTACACCTTC. As protein: CAITGGYGYTF.

The rearrangement links TRBV28 to TRBJ1-2; 11 bases agree with TRBD1. CDR3 length equals 16 residues. The germline CDR1 and CDR2 sequences are MDHEN and SYDVKM. J gave up 4 bases and V 3 bases, and 7 bases lay outside the gene matches. The CDR3 sequence: CASSFSSGTGGYGYTF. The CDR3 DNA sequence: TGTGCCAGCAGTTTTAGCTCCGGGACAGGGGGCTATGGCTACACCTTC.

The chain recombines TRBV11-2 with TRBJ2-1, with 7 nucleotides matching TRBD2. CDR3 length: 19 residues. Per germline, CDR1 SGHAT and CDR2 FQNNGV. Trimming at V came to 1 base and at J to 9 bases, leaving 21 bases not matched to a gene. CDR3 in amino acids: CASSLGSSQFHLAGVEQFF. Here the CDR3 DNA reads TGTGCCAGCAGCTTAGGGTCTAGTCAGTTCCACCTGGCGGGAGTTGAGCAGTTCTTC.

The CDR3 sequence: CASSPGQGARYYGYTF. Here the CDR3 DNA reads TGTGCCAGCAGCCCTGGACAGGGGGCGAGGTACTATGGCTACACCTTC. V usage is TRBV5-4 and J usage is TRBJ1-2; 11 nucleotides agree with TRBD1. There are 16 residues in the CDR3. The J segment lost 3 bases and the V segment lost 4 bases, leaving 8 bases of the junction unmatched. In germline, CDR1 is SGHNT, CDR2 YYREEE (reference sequence).

This chain connects TRBV27 to TRBJ1-5; D remains unclear. Per the germline V gene, CDR1 is MNHEY and CDR2 is SMNVEV (reference sequence). Trimming removed 0 bases at V and 3 bases at J, with 9 bases between. The CDR3 has 15 amino acids. For the CDR3, the DNA is TGTGCCAGCAGTTTATCTGGCAGCTTCAATCAGCCCCAGCATTTT. It yields the protein CASSLSGSFNQPQHF.

The rearrangement links TRBV6-5 to TRBJ1-1, with 7 positions matching TRBD1. The CDR3 loop spans 14 amino acids. From germline, CDR1 is MNHEY and CDR2 SVGAGI. The V gene end was trimmed by 6 bases and the J gene end by 4 bases; junction bases not matched to a gene: 8. CDR3 sequence (DNA): TGTGCCAGCAGCCGACAGGGCCGGGGCACTGAAGCTTTCTTT. Amino acid sequence: CASSRQGRGTEAFF.

The chain uses TRBV27 and TRBJ2-5, with 9 bases lining up with TRBD2. V dropped 1 base and J dropped 1; count of bases not matched to a gene: 1. The CDR3 sequence is 15 residues long. Germline CDR1 is MNHEY and CDR2 is SMNVEV (reference sequence). The CDR3 spells CASSLLREGQETQYF. The CDR3 DNA follows: TGTGCCAGCAGTTTATTGCGGGAGGGCCAAGAGACCCAGTACTTC.

Written as DNA, the CDR3 is TGTGCCATCAGGCGTTTCGAGGGACAGGGCTACGAGCAGTACTTC. Translated, it gives CAIRRFEGQGYEQYF. The chain is built from TRBV10-3 and TRBJ2-7; 9 nucleotides match TRBD1. This CDR3 comprises 15 residues. CDR1 and CDR2 from the germline V gene are ENHRY and SYGVKD. V trimming: 6 bases; J trimming: 3 bases; junction bases outside the gene matches: 9.